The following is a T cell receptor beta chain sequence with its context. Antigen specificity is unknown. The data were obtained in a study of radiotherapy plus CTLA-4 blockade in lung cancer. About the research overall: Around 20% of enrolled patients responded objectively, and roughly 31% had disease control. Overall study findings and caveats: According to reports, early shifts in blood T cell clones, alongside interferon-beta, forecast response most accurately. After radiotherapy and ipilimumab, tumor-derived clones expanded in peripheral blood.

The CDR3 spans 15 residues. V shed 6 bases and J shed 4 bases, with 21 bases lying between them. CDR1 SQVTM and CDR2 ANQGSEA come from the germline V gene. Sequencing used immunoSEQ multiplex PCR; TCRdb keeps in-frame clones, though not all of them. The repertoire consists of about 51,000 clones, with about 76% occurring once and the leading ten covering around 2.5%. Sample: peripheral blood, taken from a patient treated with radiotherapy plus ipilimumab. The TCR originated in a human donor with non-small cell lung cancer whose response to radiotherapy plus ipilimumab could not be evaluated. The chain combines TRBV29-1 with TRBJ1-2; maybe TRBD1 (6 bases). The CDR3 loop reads CSVPTIAGASYGYTF. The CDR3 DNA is TGCAGCGTCCCGACAATAGCAGGGGCTAGCTATGGCTACACCTTC.